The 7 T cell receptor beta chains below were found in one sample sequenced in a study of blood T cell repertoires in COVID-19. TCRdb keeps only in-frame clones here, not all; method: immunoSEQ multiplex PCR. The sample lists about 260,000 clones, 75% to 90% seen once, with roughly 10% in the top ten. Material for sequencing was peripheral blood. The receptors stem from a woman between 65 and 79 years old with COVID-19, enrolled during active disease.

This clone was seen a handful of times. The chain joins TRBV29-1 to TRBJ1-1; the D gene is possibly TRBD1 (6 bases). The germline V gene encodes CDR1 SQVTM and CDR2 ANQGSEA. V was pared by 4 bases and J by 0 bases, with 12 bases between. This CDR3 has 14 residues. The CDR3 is CSVARGAMNTEAFF. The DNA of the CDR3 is TGCAGCGTTGCCAGGGGCGCTATGAACACTGAAGCTTTCTTT.

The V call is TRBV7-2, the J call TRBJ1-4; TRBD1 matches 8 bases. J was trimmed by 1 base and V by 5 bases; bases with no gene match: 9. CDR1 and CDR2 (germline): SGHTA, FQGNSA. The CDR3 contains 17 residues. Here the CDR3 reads CASSPQGAQGTNEKLFF. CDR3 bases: TGTGCCAGCAGCCCGCAGGGGGCGCAAGGAACTAATGAAAAACTGTTTTTT.

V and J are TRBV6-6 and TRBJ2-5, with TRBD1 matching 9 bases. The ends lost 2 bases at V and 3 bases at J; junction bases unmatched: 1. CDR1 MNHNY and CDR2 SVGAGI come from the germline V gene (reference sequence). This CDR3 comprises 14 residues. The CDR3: CASSYRDREETQYF. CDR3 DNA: TGTGCCAGCAGTTACCGGGACAGGGAAGAGACCCAGTACTTC.

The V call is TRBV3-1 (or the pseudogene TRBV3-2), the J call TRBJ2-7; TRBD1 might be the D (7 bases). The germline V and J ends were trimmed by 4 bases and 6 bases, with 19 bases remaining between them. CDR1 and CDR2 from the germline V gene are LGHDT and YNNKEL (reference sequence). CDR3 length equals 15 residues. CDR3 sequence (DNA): TGTGCCAGCAGCCCCTTAGGTACAGGGGAGGCCGAGCAGTACTTC. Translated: CASSPLGTGEAEQYF.

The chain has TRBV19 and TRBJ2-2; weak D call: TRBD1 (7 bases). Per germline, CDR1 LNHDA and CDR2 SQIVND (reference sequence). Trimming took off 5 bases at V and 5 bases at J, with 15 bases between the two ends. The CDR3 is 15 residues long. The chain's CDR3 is CASSAGTALTGELFF. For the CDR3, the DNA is TGTGCCAGTAGTGCGGGGACAGCCTTAACCGGGGAGCTGTTTTTT.

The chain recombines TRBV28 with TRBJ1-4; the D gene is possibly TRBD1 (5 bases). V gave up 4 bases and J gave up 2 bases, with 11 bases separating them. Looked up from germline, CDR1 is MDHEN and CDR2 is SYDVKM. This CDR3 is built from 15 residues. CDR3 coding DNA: TGTGCCAGCAGTTCCCTTGGGGCCACTAATGAAAAACTGTTTTTT. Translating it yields CASSSLGATNEKLFF.

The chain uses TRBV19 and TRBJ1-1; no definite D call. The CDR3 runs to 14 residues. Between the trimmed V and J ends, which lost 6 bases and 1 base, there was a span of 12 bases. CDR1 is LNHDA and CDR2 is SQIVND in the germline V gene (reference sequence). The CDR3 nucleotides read TGTGCCAGTAGCCCTCAGACACAGAACACTGAAGCTTTCTTT. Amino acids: CASSPQTQNTEAFF.